Below, one TCR beta chain is given with its context. This sample stems from a study of T cells in Graves' hyperthyroidism and ophthalmopathy. Study-level information: At the time of initial diagnosis and before any treatment, peripheral blood was collected.

RNA transcripts were the template for amplifying TCR beta CDR3 regions. A first-round RT-PCR of the TCR CDR3 used the HTBI primer set. TCRdb used MiXCR to reprocess the multiplex PCR reads, holding one entry per CDR3 protein. The data contain around 800,000 distinct CDR3 sequences, roughly 40% of them singletons. Germline CDR1 SGHTA, CDR2 FQGNSA. V lost 5 bases and J lost 4, with 14 bases in between. This CDR3 comprises 14 residues. Source material: blood. The source is a man aged 18 to 30 with Graves' hyperthyroidism. The chain carries TRBV7-2 and TRBJ1-1, with a tentative D call TRBD1 (5 bases). CDR3 DNA: TGTGCCAGCAGCCAAGAAACGGGGGGCACTGAAGCTTTCTTT. Its protein is CASSQETGGTEAFF.